This TCR beta chain is drawn from a study of Graves' ophthalmopathy and Graves' hyperthyroidism (dated by TCRdb to 2016 to 2019). At the level of the whole study: Peripheral blood was collected at initial diagnosis, before any treatment. A discovery set of 95 to 100 patients (43 ophthalmopathy, 55 to 60 stable hyperthyroidism) was enrolled to explore V-J signatures distinguishing ophthalmopathy from hyperthyroidism. TCR beta repertoire signatures were used to distinguish Graves' ophthalmopathy from Graves' hyperthyroidism and to predict progression to ophthalmopathy. An independent validation cohort comprised roughly 20 hyperthyroidism patients and 17 patients who later progressed from hyperthyroidism to ophthalmopathy. In total, 135 blood samples were TCR-sequenced: approximately 40 ophthalmopathy, over 70 hyperthyroidism and some 17 hyperthyroidism-to-ophthalmopathy patients. In more than five hyperthyroidism patients, the T-cell repertoires found in thyroid tissue were compared with those found in blood. Once sampling was done, hyperthyroidism patients were given methimazole at a starting dose of 30 mg daily, while ophthalmopathy patients were given high-dose intravenous methylprednisolone. Overall study results and their limits: Sample size was not predetermined statistically, and investigators were not blinded to group allocation. In cross-validation, the 13-signature model distinguished ophthalmopathy from stable hyperthyroidism with nearly 90% sensitivity and nearly 82% specificity, and in the test set the corresponding values were roughly 80% and 75%. In validation, the model predicted ophthalmopathy progression with nearly 71% sensitivity and approximately 72% specificity; roughly 11 predicted patients were CT-confirmed with GO in a median of about 6.1 months. Most of the expanded thyroid clonotypes with a frequency above 0.001 were also detected in blood, and it was suggested that the thyroid immune response may be reflected by blood repertoires.

For repertoire sequencing, the TCR beta CDR3 regions were amplified from RNA transcripts. The first round of RT-PCR was done with HTBI primers and the Qiagen OneStep RT-PCR kit, and was followed by a second round of multiplex PCR, then size selection and purification. Sequencing of the libraries was carried out on an Illumina HiSeq2000 in paired-end mode with 100 bp reads. On the authors' methods: SOAPnuke was used to process the reads, throwing out any read that had adapters, had uncalled bases, had a mean Phred below 15, or lacked an exact constant-primer or identifier match. High-quality paired reads were merged with COPE v1.2.5. Each unique nucleotide sequence was treated as a clonotype, and MiTCR v1.1 was used to align the clonotypes to the IMGT TRB V, D and J references. The analysis was limited to V-J combinations with a frequency above 0.0001, which together covered around 99% of the repertoires. For each V-J combination, a TCR clonal expansion and chaos score was defined as the ratio of F50 clonal expansion to chaos observed in the TCRdist matrix. Welch's t-statistics and random forest were used to narrow the features down to roughly twelve V-J combinations, which were then fed into a naive Bayes classifier. Thyroid-blood repertoire similarity was quantified with the Morisita-Horn index. TCRdb reworked the public reads: Q25 trimming with fastp, MiXCR clone assembly, productive beta chains retained. Duplicate CDR3 protein sequences are folded into a single record with the most common DNA and genes. The authors' filters were not applied to this entry. For this sample the table gives 650,000 to 900,000 distinct CDR3 sequences, of which 35% to 50% were detected only once. Of the sample, 40% to 45% is held by the ten largest clones.

The ophthalmopathy patients had moderately to severely active disease, with a Clinical Activity Score of 3 or higher, a NOSPECS grade of 4 or higher, and a disease duration of less than 3 months. Patients with other autoimmune diseases, uncontrolled infections, pregnancy or lactation were excluded. Clinical symptoms, serum thyroxine, TRAb, thyroid ultrasound and orbital computed tomography were used for diagnosis. PBMCs were isolated from 10 ml of fresh peripheral blood by Ficoll-Paque density gradient centrifugation. Trizol reagent was used to extract the total RNA, and its quality was then checked on an Agilent 2100 Bioanalyzer. In the case of this clonotype: Its antigen is currently not known. The record has no base qualities; no much larger clone is one base away.

Deletion took 2 bases off V and 1 base off J, with a span of 14 bases between the germline ends. The CDR3 contains 16 residues, cysteine and phenylalanine counted. Only CDR3 DNA remains: 48 bases, in frame from the first base. The TCR originated in an adult man with Graves' ophthalmopathy. The sequencing input was peripheral blood. The chain couples TRBV12-3 or TRBV12-4 to TRBJ1-1, and the D gene may be TRBD1, 5 bases matching. The CDR3 here reads CASSLLPGTTNTEAFF. In nucleotide form, the sequence is TGTGCCAGCAGTTTATTACCAGGGACCACGAACACTGAAGCTTTCTTT.